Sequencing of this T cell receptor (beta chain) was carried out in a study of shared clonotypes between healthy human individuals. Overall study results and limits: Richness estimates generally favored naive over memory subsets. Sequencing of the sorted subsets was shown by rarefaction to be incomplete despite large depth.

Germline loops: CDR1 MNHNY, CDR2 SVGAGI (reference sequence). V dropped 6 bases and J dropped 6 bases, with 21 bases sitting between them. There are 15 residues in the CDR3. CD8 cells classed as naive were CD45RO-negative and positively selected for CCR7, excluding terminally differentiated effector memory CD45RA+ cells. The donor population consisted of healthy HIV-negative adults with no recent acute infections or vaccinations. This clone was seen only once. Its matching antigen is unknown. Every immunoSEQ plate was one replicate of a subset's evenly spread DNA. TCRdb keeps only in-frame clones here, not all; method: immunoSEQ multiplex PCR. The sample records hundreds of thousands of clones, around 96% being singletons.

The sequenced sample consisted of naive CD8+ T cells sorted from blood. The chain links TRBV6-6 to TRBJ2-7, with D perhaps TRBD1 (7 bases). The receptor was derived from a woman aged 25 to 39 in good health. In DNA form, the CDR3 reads TGTGCCAGCAGCCTAAGCAGGGGGGAGGCCTCCGAGCAGTACTTC. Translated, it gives CASSLSRGEASEQYF.